The sequence of this T cell receptor (beta chain) was determined in a study of early T cells in non-severe SARS-CoV-2 infection. The CDR3 covers 16 residues. CDR1 and CDR2 from the germline V gene are SGHRS and YFSETQ. Trimming shortened V by 4 bases and J by 0 bases, and 14 bases separated the two germline ends. TCRdb reanalysed the 5' RACE reads using MiXCR and keeps one entry per CDR3 protein. Here the sample spans roughly 25,000 distinct CDR3 sequences, just over 4% being singletons. This TCR was sampled from an adult who was a healthcare worker with PCR-confirmed SARS-CoV-2 infection or an uninfected control (not recorded which). The chain has TRBV5-1 and TRBJ2-1; D is possibly TRBD1 (5 bases). Sequencing was done on a sample of whole blood. CDR3 in DNA: TGCGCCAGCAGCAATGGGGCCGGAGACTCCTACAATGAGCAGTTCTTC. Translation gives CASSNGAGDSYNEQFF.